This T cell receptor beta chain was obtained from a study of cytomegalovirus exposure and HLA in healthy donors. This clone was seen just once. Its antigen is still unknown. Use of 60 Vbeta and 13 Jbeta primers characterized the PCR. The protocol was immunoSEQ multiplex PCR, while the TCRdb copy is restricted to in-frame clones and leaves out a portion. The data hold under 200,000 clones, with roughly 79% observed a single time. CDR3 length equals 15 residues. CDR1 and CDR2 from the germline V gene are SGHAT and FQNNGV. V shed 6 bases and J shed 3 bases, with 17 bases lying between them. Study-wide results and limits: Later analysis identified a missense DCLRE1C variant that was linked to TCR beta V- and J-gene trimming. Across donors, most TCRs were seen rarely, yet some public ones were widespread. Apart from CMV serostatus, no immune exposure information was available.

This chain connects TRBV11-2 to TRBJ1-2; a weak D match, TRBD1 (5 bases). The clonotype originates from a man aged 25 to 45 in good health and CMV-seronegative. Sequencing used PBMCs. CDR3 amino acids: CASSSYGREDYGYTF. The CDR3 DNA follows: TGTGCCAGCAGTTCGTACGGCAGGGAAGACTATGGCTACACCTTC.